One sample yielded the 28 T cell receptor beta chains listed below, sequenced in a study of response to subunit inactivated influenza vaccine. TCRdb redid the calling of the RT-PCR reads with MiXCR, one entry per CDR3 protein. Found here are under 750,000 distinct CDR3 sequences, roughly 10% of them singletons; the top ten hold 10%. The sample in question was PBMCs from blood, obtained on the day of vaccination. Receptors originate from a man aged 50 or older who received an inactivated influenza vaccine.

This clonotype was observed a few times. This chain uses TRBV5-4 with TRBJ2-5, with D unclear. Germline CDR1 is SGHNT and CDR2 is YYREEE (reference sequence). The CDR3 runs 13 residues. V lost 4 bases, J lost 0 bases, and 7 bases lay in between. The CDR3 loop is CASSPGDQETQYF. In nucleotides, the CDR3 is TGTGCCAGCAGCCCCGGTGACCAAGAGACCCAGTACTTC.

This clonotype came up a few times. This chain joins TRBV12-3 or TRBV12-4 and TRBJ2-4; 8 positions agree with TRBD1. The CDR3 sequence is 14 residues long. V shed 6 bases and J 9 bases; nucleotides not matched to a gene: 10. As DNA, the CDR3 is TGTGCCAGCAGCAGGGCAGGGGGCGTTAGCATTCAGTACTTC. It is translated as CASSRAGGVSIQYF.

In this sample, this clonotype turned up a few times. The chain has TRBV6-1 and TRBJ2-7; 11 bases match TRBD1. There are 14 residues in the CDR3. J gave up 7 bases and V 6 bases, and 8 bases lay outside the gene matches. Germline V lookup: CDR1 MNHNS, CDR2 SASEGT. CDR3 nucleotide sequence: TGTGCCAGCAGCCCCGGACAGGGGGCATGGGAGCAGTACTTC. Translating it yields CASSPGQGAWEQYF.

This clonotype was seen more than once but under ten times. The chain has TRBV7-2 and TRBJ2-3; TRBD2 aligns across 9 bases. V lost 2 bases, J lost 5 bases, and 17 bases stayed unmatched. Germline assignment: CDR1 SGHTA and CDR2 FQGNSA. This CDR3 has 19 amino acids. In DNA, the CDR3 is TGTGCCAGCAGCTTAAGTGTAGGCCTTAGCGGGGGAAAGGTAGATACGCAGTATTTT. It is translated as CASSLSVGLSGGKVDTQYF.

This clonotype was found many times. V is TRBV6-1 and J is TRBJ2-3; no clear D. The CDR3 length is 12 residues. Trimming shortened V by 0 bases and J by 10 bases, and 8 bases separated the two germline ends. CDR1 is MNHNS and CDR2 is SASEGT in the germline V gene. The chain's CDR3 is CASSEAASPQYF. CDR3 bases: TGTGCCAGCAGTGAAGCCGCTAGTCCGCAGTATTTT.

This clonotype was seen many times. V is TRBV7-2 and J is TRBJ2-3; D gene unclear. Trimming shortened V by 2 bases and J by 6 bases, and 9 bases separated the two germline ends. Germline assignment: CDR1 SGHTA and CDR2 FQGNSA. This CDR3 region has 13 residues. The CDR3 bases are TGTGCCAGCAGCTTACCTGGCGGCGATACGCAGTATTTT. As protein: CASSLPGGDTQYF.

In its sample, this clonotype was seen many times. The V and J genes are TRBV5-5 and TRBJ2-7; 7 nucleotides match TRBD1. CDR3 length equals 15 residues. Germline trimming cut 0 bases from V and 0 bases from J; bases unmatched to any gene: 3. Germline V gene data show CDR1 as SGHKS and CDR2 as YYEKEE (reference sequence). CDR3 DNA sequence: TGTGCCAGCAGCTTGGGACAGGGTCCCTCCTACGAGCAGTACTTC. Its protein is CASSLGQGPSYEQYF.

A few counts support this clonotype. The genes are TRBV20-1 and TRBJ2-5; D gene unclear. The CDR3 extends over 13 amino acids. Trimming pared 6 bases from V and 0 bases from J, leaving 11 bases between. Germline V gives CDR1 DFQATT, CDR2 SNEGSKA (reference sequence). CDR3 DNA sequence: TGCAGTGCAAGTAGGCGGAACCAAGAGACCCAGTACTTC. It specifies CSASRRNQETQYF.

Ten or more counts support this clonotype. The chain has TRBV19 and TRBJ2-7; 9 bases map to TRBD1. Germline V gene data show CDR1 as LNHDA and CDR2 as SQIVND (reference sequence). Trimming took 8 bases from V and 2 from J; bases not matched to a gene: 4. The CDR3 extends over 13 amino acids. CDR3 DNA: TGTGCCAGTGGGAGGACAGGGGCCTACGAGCAGTACTTC. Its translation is CASGRTGAYEQYF.

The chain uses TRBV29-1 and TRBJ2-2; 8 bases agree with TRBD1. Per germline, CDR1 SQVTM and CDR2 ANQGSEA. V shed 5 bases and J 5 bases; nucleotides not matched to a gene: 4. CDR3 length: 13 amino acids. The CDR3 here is CSVYRGSTGELFF. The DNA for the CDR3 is TGCAGCGTTTACAGGGGGTCGACCGGGGAGCTGTTTTTT.

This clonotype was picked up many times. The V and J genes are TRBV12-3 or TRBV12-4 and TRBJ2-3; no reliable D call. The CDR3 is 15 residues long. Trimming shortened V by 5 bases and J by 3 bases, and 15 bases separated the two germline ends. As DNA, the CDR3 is TGTGCCAGCAGTCAAACGTCCCCTCCGACAGATACGCAGTATTTT. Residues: CASSQTSPPTDTQYF.

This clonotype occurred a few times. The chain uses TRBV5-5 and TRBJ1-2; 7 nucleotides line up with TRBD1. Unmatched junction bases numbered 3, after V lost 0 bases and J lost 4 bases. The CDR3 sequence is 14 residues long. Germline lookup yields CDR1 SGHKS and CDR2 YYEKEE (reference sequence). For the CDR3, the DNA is TGTGCCAGCAGCTTGGTTAGGGGGCCCTATGGCTACACCTTC. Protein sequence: CASSLVRGPYGYTF.

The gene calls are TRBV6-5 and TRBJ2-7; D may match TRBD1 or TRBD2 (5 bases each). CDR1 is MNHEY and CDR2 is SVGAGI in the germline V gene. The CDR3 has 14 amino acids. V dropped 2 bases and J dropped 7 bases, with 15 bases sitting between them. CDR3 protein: CASSYRGQIREQYF. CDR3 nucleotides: TGTGCCAGCAGTTACCGGGGCCAGATCAGGGAGCAGTACTTC.

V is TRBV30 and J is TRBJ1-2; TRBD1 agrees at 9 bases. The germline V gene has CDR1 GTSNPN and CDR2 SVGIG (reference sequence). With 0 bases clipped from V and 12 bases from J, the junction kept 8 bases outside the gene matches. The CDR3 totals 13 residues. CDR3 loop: CAWSVRDRAPNTF. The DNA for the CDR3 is TGTGCCTGGAGTGTACGGGACAGGGCCCCAAACACCTTC.

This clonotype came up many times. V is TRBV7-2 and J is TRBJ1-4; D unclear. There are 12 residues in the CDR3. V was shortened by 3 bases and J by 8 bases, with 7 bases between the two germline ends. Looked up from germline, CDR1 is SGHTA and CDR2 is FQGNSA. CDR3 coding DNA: TGTGCCAGCAGCTTTGATAAAGAAAAACTGTTTTTT. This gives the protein CASSFDKEKLFF.

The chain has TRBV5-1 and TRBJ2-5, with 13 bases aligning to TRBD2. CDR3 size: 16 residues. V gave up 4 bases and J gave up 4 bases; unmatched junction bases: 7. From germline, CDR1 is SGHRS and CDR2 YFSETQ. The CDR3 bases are TGCGCCAGCAGCCCAAATGGACTAGCGGGAGTAGAGACCCAGTACTTC. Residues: CASSPNGLAGVETQYF. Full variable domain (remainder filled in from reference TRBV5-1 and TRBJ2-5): KAGVTQTPRYLIKTRGQQVTLSCSPISGHRSVSWYQQTPGQGLQFLFEYFSETQRNKGNFPGRFSGRQFSNSRSEMNVSTLELGDSALYLCASSPNGLAGVETQYFGPGTRLLVL.

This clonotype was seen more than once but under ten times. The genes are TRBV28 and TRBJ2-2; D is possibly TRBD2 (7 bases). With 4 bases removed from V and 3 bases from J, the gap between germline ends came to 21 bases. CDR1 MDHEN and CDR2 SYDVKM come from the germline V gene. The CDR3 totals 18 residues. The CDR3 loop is CASSSLMGGPWDTGELFF. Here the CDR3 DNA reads TGTGCCAGCAGTTCCCTGATGGGGGGGCCATGGGACACCGGGGAGCTGTTTTTT.

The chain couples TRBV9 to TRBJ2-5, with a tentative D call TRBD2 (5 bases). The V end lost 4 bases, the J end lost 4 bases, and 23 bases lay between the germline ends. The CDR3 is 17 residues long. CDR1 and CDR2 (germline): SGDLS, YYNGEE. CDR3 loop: CASSLFSGISAGETQYF. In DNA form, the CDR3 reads TGTGCCAGCAGCCTGTTCTCTGGGATTAGCGCAGGAGAGACCCAGTACTTC.

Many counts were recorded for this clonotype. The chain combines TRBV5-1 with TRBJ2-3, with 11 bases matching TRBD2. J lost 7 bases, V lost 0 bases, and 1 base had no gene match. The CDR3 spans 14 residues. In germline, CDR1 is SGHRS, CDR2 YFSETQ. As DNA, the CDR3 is TGCGCCAGCAGCTTGGGACTAGCGGGGCATACGCAGTATTTT. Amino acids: CASSLGLAGHTQYF.

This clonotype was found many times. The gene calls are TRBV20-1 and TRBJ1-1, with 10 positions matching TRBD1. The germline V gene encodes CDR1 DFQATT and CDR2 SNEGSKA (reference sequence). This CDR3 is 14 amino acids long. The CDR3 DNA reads TGCAGACCGGGACAGGGGTCGGCGAACACTGAAGCTTTCTTT. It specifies CRPGQGSANTEAFF.

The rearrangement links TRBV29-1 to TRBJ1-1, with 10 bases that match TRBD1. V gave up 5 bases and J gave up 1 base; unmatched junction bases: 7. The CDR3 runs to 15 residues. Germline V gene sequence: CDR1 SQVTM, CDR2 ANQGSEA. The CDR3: CSVRGRTGGNTEAFF. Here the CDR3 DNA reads TGCAGCGTTCGGGGTAGGACAGGGGGGAACACTGAAGCTTTCTTT.

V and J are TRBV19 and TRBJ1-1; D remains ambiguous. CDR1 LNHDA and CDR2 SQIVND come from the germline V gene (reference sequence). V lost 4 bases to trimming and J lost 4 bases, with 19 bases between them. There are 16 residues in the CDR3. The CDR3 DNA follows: TGTGCCAGTAGTACCCGGTATAGGCGACAAAGCACTGAAGCTTTCTTT. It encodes CASSTRYRRQSTEAFF.

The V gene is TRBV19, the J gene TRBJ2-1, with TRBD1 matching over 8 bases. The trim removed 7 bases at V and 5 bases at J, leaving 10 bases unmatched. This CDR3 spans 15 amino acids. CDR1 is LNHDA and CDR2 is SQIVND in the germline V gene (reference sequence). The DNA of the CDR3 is TGTGCCAGTATAAAAGGACAGGGTGGGAACAATGAGCAGTTCTTC. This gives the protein CASIKGQGGNNEQFF.

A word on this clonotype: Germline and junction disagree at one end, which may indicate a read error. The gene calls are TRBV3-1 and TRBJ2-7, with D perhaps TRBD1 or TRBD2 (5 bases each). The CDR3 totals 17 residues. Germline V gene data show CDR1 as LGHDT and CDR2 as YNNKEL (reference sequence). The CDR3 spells CACSQEGRDWPTGEQYF. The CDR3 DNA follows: TGTGCCTGCAGCCAAGAGGGGCGAGACTGGCCCACCGGCGAGCAGTACTTC.

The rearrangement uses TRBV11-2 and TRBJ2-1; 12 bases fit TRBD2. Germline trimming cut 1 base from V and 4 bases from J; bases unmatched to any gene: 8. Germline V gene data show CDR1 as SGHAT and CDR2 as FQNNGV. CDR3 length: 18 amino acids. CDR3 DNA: TGTGCCAGCAGCTTAGGAGCTCGGACTAGCGGGGATTACAATGAGCAGTTCTTC. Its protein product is CASSLGARTSGDYNEQFF.

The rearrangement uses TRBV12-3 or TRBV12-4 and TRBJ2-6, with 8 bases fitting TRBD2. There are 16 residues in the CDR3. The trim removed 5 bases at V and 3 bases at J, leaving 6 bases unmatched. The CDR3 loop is CASSPGGPVGANVLTF. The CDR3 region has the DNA TGTGCCAGCAGTCCGGGGGGGCCGGTTGGGGCCAACGTCCTGACTTTC.

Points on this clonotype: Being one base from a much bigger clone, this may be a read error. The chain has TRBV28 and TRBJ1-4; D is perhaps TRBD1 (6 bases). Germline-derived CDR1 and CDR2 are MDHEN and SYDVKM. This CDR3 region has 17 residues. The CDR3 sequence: CASSLGQGTNTWENLFF. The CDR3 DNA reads TGTGCCAGCAGTTTAGGGCAGGGGACGAATACGTGGGAAAACCTGTTTTTT.

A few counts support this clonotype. CDR3 coding DNA: TGCAGTTTAGCGGGCTGGTACGAGCAGTACTTC. Translating gives CSLAGWYEQYF. This chain connects TRBV20-1 to TRBJ2-7; TRBD2 aligns across 7 bases. The germline CDR1 and CDR2 sequences are DFQATT and SNEGSKA (reference sequence). The CDR3 has 11 residues. V lost 8 bases to trimming and J lost 4 bases; unmatched junction nucleotides: 5.